This TCR beta chain was sequenced during a study of CD8+CD57+ T cells in acquired aplastic anemia. Turning to the study itself: Each DNA sample taken from sorted CD4+ and CD8+ cells came to approximately 3 ug on average. General observations from the study: Between patients and controls, 25 to 30 CD8+ CDR3 sequences were found in common.

Worth noting for this clonotype: Its antigen is currently unknown. Relative to the germline gene, one junction end is altered; a read error may explain this.

The CDR3 loop spans 13 amino acids. The germline CDR1 and CDR2 sequences are SGHTA and FQGNSA. Patients chosen for sequencing had shown CD8+CD57+ cell expansion by flow cytometry. All patients had severe acquired aplastic anemia. Blood was sampled before the patients had received any therapy. Template material for TCR beta VDJ and CDR3 profiling consisted of genomic DNA. TCRdb re-called the reads with MiXCR, one entry per CDR3 protein. The sample holds about half a million distinct CDR3 sequences, under 40% seen once. The chain links TRBV7-2 to TRBJ1-5; TRBD1 might be the D (6 bases). This TCR derives from a human donor with aplastic anemia. Sequenced sample: sorted CD4+, CD8+, or CD8+CD57+ T cells (not recorded which) from PBMCs. CDR3 coding DNA: TGTGCCAGCAGCCCCAGGGGAAATCGGCCCCAGCATTTT. It yields the protein CASSPRGNRPQHF.